This T cell receptor beta chain derives from a study of T-cell memory formation after mild COVID-19 (dated by TCRdb to about 2021). Background on the whole study: Most TCR sequence clusters were specific to one of the two donors. In a couple of donors, T-cell clones that expanded and contracted after mild COVID-19 were tracked by sequencing TCRalpha and TCRbeta repertoires over time. Two young, previously healthy adult volunteers made up the cohort, one male and one female.

Findings and caveats that apply to the study as a whole: Some responding clones were found in pre-infection memory, which suggests that pre-existing cross-reactive memory T cells took part in the SARS-CoV-2 response. Contracting CD4+ clones were located mainly in the CM and EM memory subsets, whereas CD8+ clones were found to be enriched in EMRA. The second-wave clones that peaked on day 37 were not confirmed to be SARS-CoV-2 specific. Only two mild cases were covered by the study, and larger cohorts that include severe cases with pre-infection samples were considered necessary. Clones that contracted from day 15 to 85 showed balanced CD4/CD8 phenotypes, whereas a second wave of clones that expanded from day 15 to 37 leaned towards CD4+.

The CDR3, cysteine through phenylalanine, is 14 amino acids long. The only DNA kept is the CDR3, 42 bases in frame from the first base. Trimming takes 0 bases from V and 6 bases from J, and the germline ends sit 13 bases apart. The germline V gene provides CDR1 SGHRS and CDR2 YFSETQ. As regards this clonotype: What this receptor recognizes is not known. No qualities accompany the bases; no much larger clone lies one base away.

The reads were generated on an Illumina NovaSeq 6000. TCRalpha and TCRbeta cDNA libraries were constructed by 5'RACE with constant-segment primers, with sample barcodes and unique molecular identifiers being introduced. RNA was extracted from every sample with Trizol reagent. Libraries were amplified in two PCR steps, with a second sample barcode and Illumina TruSeq adapters added in the second step. The libraries were sequenced on an Illumina NovaSeq using 2 x 150 bp paired-end reads. The original methods were these. The reads were demultiplexed and collapsed into UMI-guided consensus sequences using migec v1.2.7. Using mixcr v2.1.11, UMI consensuses were aligned to TRA and TRB V and J templates and then assembled into clonotypes. Expanded or contracted clonotypes were those called significant by both edgeR and NoisET, with noise models trained on biological replicates. For edgeR calls, the thresholds were a false discovery rate-adjusted p below 0.01 and a log2 fold-change of 1. As an exploratory analysis of dynamics, max-normalized trajectories of the 1000 most abundant clonotypes were examined by PCA with hierarchical clustering. Each responding clone was given a CD4 or CD8 phenotype based on the CD4+ and CD8+ repertoires, which had been sequenced separately. Using fastp at Q25 and MiXCR, TCRdb reprocessed the public reads and kept productive beta chains. Rows with a matching CDR3 protein are joined into one entry that keeps the most common DNA and genes. Here the V and J calls rest on TCRdb's processing, not on the authors' analysis. In all, the sample holds 500,000 to 650,000 distinct CDR3 sequences, and about a fifth of those were seen once. The ten most abundant clones make up around 8.4% of the sample.

Ficoll-Paque density gradient centrifugation was used to isolate PBMCs. The V and J genes are TRBV5-1 and TRBJ2-7; the D gene is perhaps TRBD1, from 6 matching bases. Material for sequencing was PBMCs or a T cell subset sorted from them (not recorded which). The sequence derives from an adult woman who had mild COVID-19 (a few samples of this study predate the infection). The sample titles of this study are shuffled in the database, so cell type and time point are left out; the donor was told from shared clones. The DNA is as follows: TGCGCCAGCAGCTTGGCTGGCAGGGGAGTCGAGCAGTACTTC. Translated, this is CASSLAGRGVEQYF.